The T cell receptor beta chain under discussion was sequenced for a study of cytomegalovirus exposure and HLA in healthy donors. In germline, CDR1 is LNHDA, CDR2 SQIVND (reference sequence). This CDR3 has 14 amino acids. The V end was cut by 3 bases, the J end by 4 bases, with 12 bases between. Researchers ran the PCR with 60 Vbeta and 13 Jbeta primers. Libraries were prepared by immunoSEQ multiplex PCR; TCRdb keeps only in-frame clonotypes and omits some of them. The sample records just over 200,000 clones, around 83% being singletons. Study-level results: With high specificity and sensitivity, the classifier reportedly diagnosed cytomegalovirus status.

As regards this clone: Its matching antigen is unknown.

This chain uses TRBV19 with TRBJ1-2; tentative D call: TRBD1 (6 bases). The TCR was taken from a middle-aged woman in good health and CMV-seronegative. The sequenced sample consisted of PBMCs. CDR3 region: CASSMTQGGYGYTF. CDR3 in DNA: TGTGCCAGTAGTATGACACAGGGTGGCTATGGCTACACCTTC.